These T cell receptor beta chains were read from a single sample in a study of CD8+CD57+ T cells in acquired aplastic anemia. Via MiXCR, TCRdb re-called the reads, giving one row per CDR3 protein. The profile shows some 120,000 distinct CDR3 sequences, approximately 41% of them singletons. Sequencing was carried out using sorted CD4+, CD8+, or CD8+CD57+ T cells (not recorded which) from PBMCs. These receptors all stem from a human donor with aplastic anemia. Both conserved end residues are part of each CDR3. D genes are given only for firm matches. Size values are once, few and many counts, or a class for expanded clones, and some rows have none.

CDR3 DNA | CDR3 protein | V gene | clone size | J gene | D gene
TGTGCCAGCAGTGATCCAGGGCTTTCACCCCTCCACTTT | CASSDPGLSPLHF | TRBV2 | . | TRBJ1-6 | .
TGTGCCCGCAGTGACCCTAGGGTAGGGTACGTTGGCTACACCTTC | CARSDPRVGYVGYTF | TRBV2 | . | TRBJ1-2 | .
TGTGCCACCCAAGATTGGGGGTCGACCCAGTACTTC | CATQDWGSTQYF | TRBV19 | once | TRBJ2-5 | .
TGTGCCAGCAGTCTCTCTACGCAGTATTTT | CASSLSTQYF | TRBV7-9 | many | TRBJ2-3 | .
TGTGCCAGCAGCGTAGCCCCGTGGATCGACAACACCATATATTTT | CASSVAPWIDNTIYF | TRBV9 | many | TRBJ1-3 | .
TGCGCCAGAGGACCGCTAATTCCCTACGAGCAGTACTTC | CARGPLIPYEQYF | TRBV4-3 | few | TRBJ2-7 | .
TGTGCCAGCAGCTTTGCGCTGAGCTCGGGGGGGCGGGAGACCCAGTACTTC | CASSFALSSGGRETQYF | TRBV5-4 | many | TRBJ2-5 | TRBD2
TGCAGCGTTGTCCCCCAATTTGACAGCCACGAGCAGTACTTC | CSVVPQFDSHEQYF | TRBV29-1 | . | TRBJ2-7 | .
TGTGCCAGCAGTGGACTAGCGGGAGGGCAAGAGACCCAGTACTTC | CASSGLAGGQETQYF | TRBV6-1 | . | TRBJ2-5 | TRBD2
TGTGCCAGCAGCTTATCCGGGGCAGGGGGCTACACCTTC | CASSLSGAGGYTF | TRBV7-2 | many | TRBJ1-2 | .
TGTGCCAGCAGCCCCGATGGTAGTTCTACTGAAGCTTTCTTT | CASSPDGSSTEAFF | TRBV27 | . | TRBJ1-1 | .
TGTGCCAGCACCCAGGGTATTCATGAGCAGTTCTTC | CASTQGIHEQFF | TRBV12-3/TRBV12-4 | many | TRBJ2-1 | .
TGCAGTGCTAGAGATGGGGGGCGCTTGGGTGAGACCCAGTACTTC | CSARDGGRLGETQYF | TRBV20-1 | . | TRBJ2-5 | .
TGCGCCAGCAGTGACAACGACAGGGTGTCCAATGGCTACACCTTC | CASSDNDRVSNGYTF | TRBV5-1 | once | TRBJ1-2 | TRBD1
TGCGCCAGCAGCCAAGATCGGTACGAGCAGTACTTC | CASSQDRYEQYF | TRBV4-1 | . | TRBJ2-7 | .
TGTGCCATCATGAACAGGGATCAAGGCTACACCTTC | CAIMNRDQGYTF | TRBV10-3 | . | TRBJ1-2 | .
TGCGCCAGCAGCCAAGCAGGGACCGAGAGAGCTTTCTTT | CASSQAGTERAFF | TRBV4-1 | many | TRBJ1-1 | .
TGCAGTGCAAGACAGGGGGCGAACACCGGGGAGCTGTTTTTT | CSARQGANTGELFF | TRBV20-1 | many | TRBJ2-2 | TRBD1
TGTGCCAGCACTGAGCGGGAGGGATTGTCCCTCCACTTT | CASTEREGLSLHF | TRBV6-1 | few | TRBJ1-6 | .
TGTGCCAGCAGCCGTGACAGGGGACGGAACACCATATATTTT | CASSRDRGRNTIYF | TRBV12-3/TRBV12-4 | once | TRBJ1-3 | TRBD1
TGTGCCAGCTCACCAGCCCCCCAAGCTGAAGCTTTCTTT | CASSPAPQAEAFF | TRBV18 | . | TRBJ1-1 | .
TGCAGTGCTAGTGGGACTAAGACAGGGCCGCGGCAGCCCCAGCATTTT | CSASGTKTGPRQPQHF | TRBV20-1 | many | TRBJ1-5 | TRBD1
TGTGCCAGCAGCTCCGACAGGGGGGCGCATGAGCAGTTCTTC | CASSSDRGAHEQFF | TRBV7-6 | . | TRBJ2-1 | TRBD1
TGCGCCAGCAACCTCAGGAGGAGCACTGAAGCTTTCTTT | CASNLRRSTEAFF | TRBV2 | . | TRBJ1-1 | .
TGTGCCAGCACCCTCGGACAGGGCTATAATTCACCCCTCCACTTT | CASTLGQGYNSPLHF | TRBV7-9 | . | TRBJ1-6 | TRBD1
TGTGCCAGCAGCCCCGGACTGACTGGTTCACCCCTCCACTTT | CASSPGLTGSPLHF | TRBV5-4 | many | TRBJ1-6 | .
TGTGCCAGCAGTCTAGGGGCGTCCAGACCAATATATTTT | CASSLGASRPIYF | TRBV7-9 | many | TRBJ1-3 | .
TGTGCCAGCAGTGAGAGGTACCGTCAGAACACCGGGGAGCTGTTTTTT | CASSERYRQNTGELFF | TRBV25-1 | many | TRBJ2-2 | .
TGCAGCGTGGGACAGGGGACGAACACTGAAGCTTTCTTT | CSVGQGTNTEAFF | TRBV29-1 | many | TRBJ1-1 | TRBD1
TGCGCCAGCAGCCCAACGAATCAGGGGCAATGGGGTTACAATGAGCAGTTCTTC | CASSPTNQGQWGYNEQFF | TRBV5-1 | . | TRBJ2-1 | .
TGTGCCAGCAGTTACTCAATTTCGGCTCCGGGGATGAATGGAGCTTTCTTT | CASSYSISAPGMNGAFF | TRBV6-2/TRBV6-3 | few | TRBJ1-1 | .
TGTGCCAGCAGTGTAACGCGAGGGGCTAGGGACATTCAGTACTTC | CASSVTRGARDIQYF | TRBV2 | many | TRBJ2-4 | .
TGCGCCAGCAGACCTGGGACAGGGGTCCACACCTTC | CASRPGTGVHTF | TRBV5-1 | . | TRBJ1-2 | TRBD1
TGTGCCAGCAGCCCCTCAGTTAATCAGCCCCAGCATTTT | CASSPSVNQPQHF | TRBV7-9 | . | TRBJ1-5 | .
TGCAGTGCAACCGGGACAGGGTATGGCTACACCTTC | CSATGTGYGYTF | TRBV20-1 | . | TRBJ1-2 | TRBD1
TGTGCCAGCAGCCCCGACCCGACAGGGCACGAGCAGTACTTC | CASSPDPTGHEQYF | TRBV9 | . | TRBJ2-7 | TRBD1
TGTGCCAGCAGCGTAAGGGTGGGGGGTAATGAAAAACTGCTTTTT | CASSVRVGGNEKLLF | TRBV9 | few | TRBJ1-4 | .
TGCAGTGCTAGAGATCCAGCTAGCGGGCAGTACAATGAGCAGTTCTTC | CSARDPASGQYNEQFF | TRBV20-1 | many | TRBJ2-1 | TRBD2
TGTGCCACCAGCAGAGCGAAAGAGACCCAGTACTTC | CATSRAKETQYF | TRBV15 | . | TRBJ2-5 | .
TGTGCCAGTAGTCTCGGGACAGGGGGGACAGATACGCAGTATTTT | CASSLGTGGTDTQYF | TRBV19 | . | TRBJ2-3 | TRBD1
TGCGCCAGCAGCTTGGTAGGGGAGGGAGAAGATACGCAGTATTTT | CASSLVGEGEDTQYF | TRBV5-1 | many | TRBJ2-3 | TRBD2
TGCAGTGCTAGAGTGGGGGCCCCCGGCTATGGCTACACCTTC | CSARVGAPGYGYTF | TRBV20-1 | . | TRBJ1-2 | .
TGTGCCAGCTCCCGGACAGGGACCGACGAGCCCCAGCATTTT | CASSRTGTDEPQHF | TRBV19 | . | TRBJ1-5 | TRBD1
TGTGCCAGCAGTGGAGACAGGGGGCTTAGCACTGAAGCTTTCTTT | CASSGDRGLSTEAFF | TRBV2 | many | TRBJ1-1 | TRBD1
TGCAGTGCTAGGCGTGTCCCTTCGAACACCGGGGAGCTGTTTTTT | CSARRVPSNTGELFF | TRBV20-1 | many | TRBJ2-2 | .
TGTGCCAGCAGCCAATTGGGACGTTATAATTCACCCCTCCACTTT | CASSQLGRYNSPLHF | TRBV3-1 | many | TRBJ1-6 | .
TGTGCCAGCAGCTTAGGCGGGGGGTACGAGCAGTACTTC | CASSLGGGYEQYF | TRBV7-9 | few | TRBJ2-7 | TRBD2
TGCAGCGTTGGAGGAAGCGGGAGCACAGATACGCAGTATTTT | CSVGGSGSTDTQYF | TRBV29-1 | once | TRBJ2-3 | .
TGCAGTGCTAGATGGACTGTGGGGGAGCAGTACTTC | CSARWTVGEQYF | TRBV20-1 | many | TRBJ2-7 | .